Shown below are 5 T cell receptor beta chains from a single sample sequenced in a study of a mutant IDH1 vaccine in newly diagnosed glioma. Time point noted: week 47, end of study. Every vaccination contained 300 ug of the mutant IDH1 20-mer peptide and was paired with topical imiquimod. The table came from immunoSEQ multiplex PCR; TCRdb's copy has only in-frame clones and leaves some out. The data hold tens of thousands of clones, with around four fifths observed a single time. The antigens of these receptors remain unknown. Sequences were derived from PBMCs, sampled from a glioma patient whose treatment included an IDH1 peptide vaccine. These receptors came from a man aged 35-49 years with glioma.

V and J are TRBV19 and TRBJ2-2; D uncertain. The CDR3 has 15 amino acids. Trimming removed 5 bases from V and 4 bases from J, with 14 bases in between. Germline CDR1 reads LNHDA; CDR2 reads SQIVND (reference sequence). The CDR3 region has the DNA TGTGCCAGTAGTCGGACCCACTCTCGCACCGGGGAGCTGTTTTTT. It codes for CASSRTHSRTGELFF.

The J gene is TRBJ2-5, the V gene TRBV11-2; 7 bases match TRBD2. Germline loops: CDR1 SGHAT, CDR2 FQNNGV. J gave up 4 bases and V 0 bases, and 14 bases lay outside the gene matches. The CDR3 runs to 18 residues. The CDR3 region is CASSLEGGVQVVRETQYF. The CDR3 DNA is TGTGCCAGCAGCTTAGAGGGGGGGGTTCAAGTAGTGAGAGAGACCCAGTACTTC. The full variable domain, rest sourced from reference TRBV11-2 and TRBJ2-5, is EAGVAQSPRYKIIEKRQSVAFWCNPISGHATLYWYQQILGQGPKLLIQFQNNGVVDDSQLPKDRFSAERLKGVDSTLKIQPAKLEDSAVYLCASSLEGGVQVVRETQYFGPGTRLLVL.

The chain combines TRBV15 with TRBJ2-1; the match to TRBD2 covers 8 bases. The ends lost 3 bases at V and 4 bases at J; junction bases unmatched: 11. From germline, CDR1 is LNHNV and CDR2 YYDKDF (reference sequence). This CDR3 spans 17 amino acids. The CDR3 DNA is TGTGCCACCAGCAGCCCACTACAGAGCGGGAGATACAATGAGCAGTTCTTC. Its protein is CATSSPLQSGRYNEQFF.

This chain uses TRBV4-3 with TRBJ2-2, with 10 bases that match TRBD1. V lost 3 bases, J lost 0 bases, and 7 bases stayed unmatched. The CDR3 contains 18 residues. Germline lookup yields CDR1 LGHNA and CDR2 YSLEER. The DNA for the CDR3 is TGCGCCAGCAGCCACGGGACAGGGGAATGGACGAACACCGGGGAGCTGTTTTTT. This sequence encodes CASSHGTGEWTNTGELFF.

The rearrangement uses TRBV29-1 and TRBJ2-5, with D possibly TRBD1 on 5 matching bases. Germline CDR1 is SQVTM and CDR2 is ANQGSEA. This CDR3 is 13 amino acids long. Trimming took 3 bases from V and 2 from J, leaving 10 bases between them. The chain's CDR3 is CSVERYRQETQYF. In DNA form, the CDR3 reads TGCAGCGTTGAGAGATACAGGCAAGAGACCCAGTACTTC.